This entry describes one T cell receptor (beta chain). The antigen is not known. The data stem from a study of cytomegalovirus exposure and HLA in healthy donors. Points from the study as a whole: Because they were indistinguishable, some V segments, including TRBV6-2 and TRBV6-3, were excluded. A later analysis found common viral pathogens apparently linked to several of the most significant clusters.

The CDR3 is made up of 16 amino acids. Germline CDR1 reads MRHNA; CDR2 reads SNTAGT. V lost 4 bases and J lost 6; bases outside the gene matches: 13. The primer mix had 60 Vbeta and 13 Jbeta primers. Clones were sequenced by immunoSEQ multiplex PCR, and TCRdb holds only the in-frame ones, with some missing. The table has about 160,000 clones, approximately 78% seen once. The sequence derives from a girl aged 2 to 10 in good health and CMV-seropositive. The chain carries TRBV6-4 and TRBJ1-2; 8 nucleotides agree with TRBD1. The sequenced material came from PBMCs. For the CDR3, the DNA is TGTGCCAGCAGTGGAAGTACCACAGGGGGGAGGAATGGCTACACCTTC. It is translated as CASSGSTTGGRNGYTF.